The 21 T cell receptor beta chains presented below share a single source sample, sequenced in a study of cytotoxic CD8 clonotypes in ibrutinib-treated CLL. The repertoire was sequenced with immunoSEQ multiplex PCR; TCRdb's copy has only in-frame clones and lacks some. The sample carries some 120,000 clones, 58% recorded once. The sample in question was PBMCs, obtained after 24 months of ibrutinib treatment. The receptors come from a human donor with chronic lymphocytic leukemia.

This rearrangement joins TRBV5-1 to TRBJ2-7, with 8 bases fitting TRBD2. V gave up 0 bases and J gave up 3 bases; unmatched junction bases: 5. The length of the CDR3 is 15 residues. Germline values: CDR1 SGHRS, CDR2 YFSETQ. The CDR3 DNA reads as TGCGCCAGCAGCTTGGATCAGCGGGGGAGCTACGAGCAGTACTTC. Encoded protein: CASSLDQRGSYEQYF.

This chain links TRBV28 with TRBJ1-5, with 8 bases fitting TRBD1. The V and J ends lost 4 bases and 7 bases, in that order; junction bases with no gene match: 12. The length of the CDR3 is 16 residues. Germline V gene sequence: CDR1 MDHEN, CDR2 SYDVKM. The CDR3 sequence: CASSSLDRGSGQPQHF. The CDR3 DNA reads TGTGCCAGCAGTTCCCTAGACAGGGGATCAGGACAGCCCCAGCATTTT.

CDR3 sequence reads: CASGGSLGEKLFF. The CDR3 DNA reads TGTGCCAGCGGGGGGTCTTTGGGGGAAAAACTGTTTTTT. The chain employs TRBV6-1 and TRBJ1-4, with a possible D match to TRBD1 (5 bases). The CDR3 length is 13 residues. Per germline, CDR1 MNHNS and CDR2 SASEGT. The V end was cut by 8 bases, the J end by 8 bases, with 15 bases between.

The chain has TRBV5-4 and TRBJ1-4; 7 bases are a match to TRBD1. With V trimmed by 1 base and J by 4 bases, 4 bases remained unmatched. CDR1 is SGHNT, CDR2 YYREEE, per germline (reference sequence). The length of the CDR3 is 15 residues. The CDR3 protein is CASSLRDSNNEKLFF. CDR3 bases: TGTGCCAGCAGCTTGCGGGACAGTAATAATGAAAAACTGTTTTTT.

The chain uses TRBV10-2 and TRBJ2-2; D is perhaps TRBD1 (5 bases). Per germline, CDR1 WSHSY and CDR2 SAAADI. The ends were cut back, 6 bases at V and 6 bases at J, with 14 bases in the middle. The CDR3 runs 14 residues. DNA of the CDR3: TGCGCCAGCAGAAAGGGGCCTGAATCCGGGGAGCTGTTTTTT. It is translated as CASRKGPESGELFF.

The CDR3 DNA reads as TGTGCCAGCAGCTTAGCTAGTGGGGCAGGGGATGGCTACACCTTC. Translated, it gives CASSLASGAGDGYTF. The chain combines TRBV7-2 with TRBJ1-2, with D perhaps matching TRBD1 (6 bases). CDR1 and CDR2 from the germline V gene are SGHTA and FQGNSA. V lost 0 bases and J lost 6, with 14 bases in between. CDR3 size: 15 residues.

This clone was recorded only once. V and J are TRBV27 and TRBJ2-5; D is unclear. This CDR3 has 12 amino acids. V lost 6 bases and J 4 bases, leaving 9 bases between the germline ends. Germline CDR1 and CDR2: MNHEY and SMNVEV (reference sequence). As DNA, the CDR3 is TGTGCCAGCAGATCGACCGGAGAGACCCAGTACTTC. This gives the protein CASRSTGETQYF.

V is TRBV21-1 and J is TRBJ2-3; the table names TRBD1, a call not compared with the DNA. TRBV21-1 constitutes a pseudogene. This CDR3 comprises 14 residues. CDR3 nucleotides: TGTGCCAGCAGCAACCAGGGGTTTATAGATACGCAGTATTTT. Encoded protein: CASSNQGFIDTQYF.

The V call is TRBV29-1, the J call TRBJ1-4, with TRBD1 matching 7 bases. Germline lookup yields CDR1 SQVTM and CDR2 ANQGSEA. CDR3 length: 14 amino acids. V was pared by 6 bases and J by 7 bases, with 11 bases of the junction left unmatched. As DNA, the CDR3 is TGCAGCGTACTTCAACAGGGGATAGGTGAAAAACTGTTTTTT. It translates to CSVLQQGIGEKLFF.

The V gene is TRBV30, the J gene TRBJ1-6, with TRBD1 matching 11 bases. This CDR3 contains 14 residues. V lost 3 bases, J lost 9 bases, and 4 bases stayed unmatched. In germline, CDR1 is GTSNPN, CDR2 SVGIG (reference sequence). The CDR3 nucleotides read TGTGCCTGGAGCGTGGGACAGGGGGGTTCACCCCTCCACTTT. As protein: CAWSVGQGGSPLHF.

This chain uses TRBV30 with TRBJ2-7, with D perhaps given as TRBD1 or TRBD2 (6 bases each). CDR1 is GTSNPN, CDR2 SVGIG, per germline (reference sequence). The CDR3 extends over 14 amino acids. V lost 2 bases to trimming and J lost 3 bases, with 14 bases between them. In DNA, the CDR3 is TGTGCCTGGAGTCTTCGGGGGCGCGTCTACGAGCAGTACTTC. Translation gives CAWSLRGRVYEQYF. Full variable domain (missing parts from reference TRBV30 and TRBJ2-7): SQTIHQWPATLVQPVGSPLSLECTVEGTSNPNLYWYRQAAGRGLQLLFYSVGIGQISSEVPQNLSASRPQDRQFILSSKKLLLSDSGFYLCAWSLRGRVYEQYFGPGTRLTVT.

The chain links TRBV11-2 to TRBJ1-1; 9 bases map to TRBD1. In germline, CDR1 is SGHAT, CDR2 FQNNGV. J was trimmed by 0 bases and V by 3 bases; bases with no gene match: 5. This CDR3 region has 16 residues. The CDR3 bases are TGTGCCAGCAGCTTCGGACAGGGGAGGGTGAACACTGAAGCTTTCTTT. Its protein product is CASSFGQGRVNTEAFF. Supplemented by reference TRBV11-2 and TRBJ1-1, the full variable domain reads EAGVAQSPRYKIIEKRQSVAFWCNPISGHATLYWYQQILGQGPKLLIQFQNNGVVDDSQLPKDRFSAERLKGVDSTLKIQPAKLEDSAVYLCASSFGQGRVNTEAFFGQGTRLTVV.

This clone has only a few counts. The V gene is TRBV15, the J gene TRBJ1-1; 7 bases are a match to TRBD1. With V trimmed by 1 base and J by 2 bases, 7 bases remained unmatched. Germline V lookup: CDR1 LNHNV, CDR2 YYDKDF (reference sequence). The CDR3 is made up of 16 amino acids. This chain's CDR3 is CATSRGSTGANTEAFF. CDR3 coding DNA: TGTGCCACCAGCAGAGGGTCCACAGGGGCCAACACTGAAGCTTTCTTT.

This clone has more than one count but fewer than ten. The chain employs TRBV27 and TRBJ2-7; a possible D gene is TRBD2 (6 bases). Per the germline V gene, CDR1 is MNHEY and CDR2 is SMNVEV (reference sequence). V was pared by 5 bases and J by 3 bases, with 14 bases between. The CDR3 extends over 14 amino acids. The CDR3 DNA sequence: TGTGCCAGCAGTCCGGGAGATAAGTTCTACGAGCAGTACTTC. Its protein product is CASSPGDKFYEQYF.

The CDR3 coding sequence is TGTGCCAGCAGCGCTAGCGGGGGGGCCCTAACCTACAATGAGCAGTTCTTC. Its translation: CASSASGGALTYNEQFF. The chain has TRBV9 and TRBJ2-1; the match to TRBD2 covers 12 bases. The V gene end was trimmed by 3 bases and the J gene end by 2 bases; junction bases not matched to a gene: 6. Germline CDR1 is SGDLS and CDR2 is YYNGEE. The CDR3 sequence is 17 residues long.

The V and J genes are TRBV6-1 and TRBJ1-6; D not certain. The germline V and J ends were trimmed by 2 bases and 0 bases, with 11 bases remaining between them. The CDR3 runs 17 residues. Per germline, CDR1 MNHNS and CDR2 SASEGT. CDR3 protein: CASSEWWKTSYNSPLHF. CDR3 bases: TGTGCCAGCAGTGAATGGTGGAAGACCTCCTATAATTCACCCCTCCACTTT.

This clone was seen more than once but under ten times. The rearrangement joins TRBV7-2 to TRBJ1-1; TRBD1 is a possible D gene (5 bases). Germline lookup yields CDR1 SGHTA and CDR2 FQGNSA. This CDR3 is 13 amino acids long. Trimming left V 1 base short and J 4 bases short, with 7 bases between. DNA for the CDR3: TGTGCCAGCAGCTTAGGGGGGTCCACTGAAGCTTTCTTT. Its protein product is CASSLGGSTEAFF.

The rearrangement uses TRBV19 and TRBJ1-1; D unresolved. Trimming removed 1 base at V and 0 bases at J, with 6 bases between. CDR1 is LNHDA and CDR2 is SQIVND in the germline V gene (reference sequence). The CDR3 extends over 14 amino acids. The CDR3, as DNA: TGTGCCAGTAGTATAGGACGCTTGAACACTGAAGCTTTCTTT. It encodes CASSIGRLNTEAFF.

This chain links TRBV6-1 with TRBJ1-4, with D tentatively TRBD1 (5 bases). The CDR3 is 13 amino acids. CDR1 and CDR2 (germline): MNHNS, SASEGT. V lost 6 bases, J lost 7 bases, and 12 bases lay in between. The CDR3 nucleotides read TGTGCCAGCAGGACAGTACTGGGTGAAAAACTGTTTTTT. It is translated as CASRTVLGEKLFF.

As concerns this clone: The sample holds other DNA sequences that translate to the same CDR3. The chain's CDR3 is CASSLVGQGYEQYF. CDR3 bases: TGTGCCAGCAGCTTGGTCGGGCAGGGCTACGAGCAGTACTTC. The chain employs TRBV5-4 and TRBJ2-7; a possible D gene is TRBD1 (5 bases). Germline CDR1 SGHNT, CDR2 YYREEE (reference sequence). The V and J ends lost 0 bases and 3 bases respectively, with 10 bases between them. The CDR3 spans 14 residues.

This clone was found once. The V and J genes are TRBV7-8 and TRBJ2-7; D ambiguous. With 5 bases removed from V and 0 bases from J, the gap between germline ends came to 5 bases. Germline V gives CDR1 SGHVS, CDR2 FQNEAQ. This CDR3 spans 12 amino acids. The chain's CDR3 is CASSKSSYEQYF. The CDR3 DNA sequence: TGTGCCAGCAGCAAGAGCTCCTACGAGCAGTACTTC.